Listed here are 9 T cell receptor beta chains from one sample, sequenced in a study of blood T cell repertoires in COVID-19 (dated by TCRdb to 2020 to 2022). The library was generated by the immunoSEQ multiplex PCR assay. In TCRdb, the immuneACCESS table is reduced to in-frame sequences with V and J assigned. These tables do not hold every clone; where another copy was compared, an unresolved V gene accounts for under half, and the others remain unexplained. In all, the sample holds approximately 99,000 clones, and 79% of those were seen once. Clones ranked in the top ten supply 15% to 20% of the sample. The material sequenced was peripheral blood. These receptor sequences come from a woman older than 75 with active or convalescent COVID-19.

The chain uses TRBV19 and TRBJ1-1, with D perhaps TRBD1 (5 bases). This CDR3 contains 15 residues. The germline V gene encodes CDR1 LNHDA and CDR2 SQIVND (reference sequence). V lost 0 bases, J lost 1 base, and 9 bases lay in between. CDR3 sequence (DNA): TGTGCCAGTAGTATAGACCCGACAGCGAACACTGAAGCTTTCTTT. This translates into CASSIDPTANTEAFF.

V gene TRBV6-1 combines with J gene TRBJ1-1, with D unclear. V lost 0 bases and J 1 base, leaving 12 bases between the germline ends. This CDR3 region has 16 residues. CDR1 is MNHNS and CDR2 is SASEGT in the germline V gene. CDR3 protein: CASSEAPRGRNTEAFF. The CDR3 DNA follows: TGTGCCAGCAGTGAAGCGCCCCGTGGGAGGAACACTGAAGCTTTCTTT.

This chain connects TRBV14 to TRBJ2-2; unclear D gene. The V end was cut by 1 base, the J end by 5 bases, with 8 bases between. Germline CDR1 is SGHDN and CDR2 is FVKESK. The CDR3 extends over 14 amino acids. The CDR3 region has the DNA TGTGCCAGCAGCCAAGCCTTACGGACCGGGGAGCTGTTTTTT. This translates into CASSQALRTGELFF.

This chain connects TRBV10-3 to TRBJ2-1, with D possibly TRBD1 on 6 matching bases. The germline CDR1 and CDR2 sequences are ENHRY and SYGVKD. The CDR3 covers 18 residues. Trimming stripped 1 base from V and 5 bases from J, with 21 bases between. CDR3 loop: CAISEFFEPQGLHNEQFF. In DNA, the CDR3 is TGTGCCATCAGTGAGTTTTTTGAGCCTCAGGGGCTTCACAATGAGCAGTTCTTC.

CDR3: CASSPGQGPMGYTF. The CDR3 nucleotides read TGTGCCAGTAGTCCGGGACAGGGCCCTATGGGCTACACCTTC. The chain combines TRBV19 with TRBJ1-2; 9 bases line up with TRBD1. J lost 8 bases, V lost 5 bases, and 9 bases had no gene match. Germline V lookup: CDR1 LNHDA, CDR2 SQIVND (reference sequence). The CDR3 is 14 residues long. The full variable domain, with the rest looked up from reference TRBV19 and TRBJ1-2, is DGGITQSPKYLFRKEGQNVTLSCEQNLNHDAMYWYRQDPGQGLRLIYYSQIVNDFQKGDIAEGYSVSREKKESFPLTVTSAQKNPTAFYLCASSPGQGPMGYTFGSGTRLTVV.

There are a few counts of this clone. The V and J genes are TRBV19 and TRBJ1-2, with TRBD1 identical over 7 bases. Losses at the gene ends were 7 bases for V and 7 bases for J; bases not matched to a gene: 9. The CDR3 spans 13 residues. The germline gives CDR1 LNHDA, CDR2 SQIVND (reference sequence). The chain's CDR3 is CASTPDRVSGYTF. CDR3 nucleotides: TGTGCCAGTACTCCCGACAGGGTCTCTGGCTACACCTTC.

This clone was seen only once. This chain uses TRBV5-4 with TRBJ2-1; 13 nucleotides line up with TRBD2. J was trimmed by 8 bases and V by 0 bases; bases with no gene match: 5. Germline lookup yields CDR1 SGHNT and CDR2 YYREEE (reference sequence). There are 16 residues in the CDR3. CDR3 amino acids: CASSLGLAGGMDEQFF. The CDR3 bases are TGTGCCAGCAGCTTGGGACTAGCGGGGGGAATGGATGAGCAGTTCTTC.

The chain employs TRBV29-1 and TRBJ2-2; D perhaps matches TRBD2 (6 bases). V lost 5 bases to trimming and J lost 8 bases, with 21 bases between them. This CDR3 contains 15 residues. Per the germline V gene, CDR1 is SQVTM and CDR2 is ANQGSEA. The CDR3 nucleotides are TGCAGCGTTCGGGGACTGGATGGGGTTATAGGGGAGCTGTTTTTT. It codes for CSVRGLDGVIGELFF.

The V and J genes are TRBV19 and TRBJ2-2; 11 positions match TRBD2. This CDR3 spans 17 amino acids. V shed 3 bases and J 6 bases; nucleotides not matched to a gene: 9. Germline-derived CDR1 and CDR2 are LNHDA and SQIVND (reference sequence). CDR3 sequence: CASSIIGASGRSGELFF. The CDR3 DNA is TGTGCCAGTAGTATTATAGGGGCTAGCGGGAGGTCCGGGGAGCTGTTTTTT.